The rows below give T cell receptor beta chains drawn from one sample of a study of PD-1 blockade in classical Hodgkin lymphoma. The assay was immunoSEQ multiplex PCR, and TCRdb's table has in-frame clones only and misses some. The sample lists some 65,000 clones, 71% occurring once. Sequencing was performed on peripheral blood mononuclear cells (PBMCs), taken before the second cycle of nivolumab. The receptors here all came from a human donor with classical Hodgkin lymphoma. The CDR3 runs from the conserved cysteine through the conserved F or W. The D gene is left open where the match is weak. Clone size is shown for a subset of rows, as once, few, many or a class of expanded clone.

few	TRBV28	TRBJ2-1	NA	TGTGCCAGCAGTTTAAAGGACAGACCCGTCTTC	CASSLKDRPVF
NA	TRBV6-5	TRBJ1-1	TRBD1	TGTGCCAGCAGTTACTCGGGCAGGGGGGCCGCTGAAGCTTTCTTT	CASSYSGRGAAEAFF
NA	TRBV6-5	TRBJ2-7	TRBD1	TGTGCCAGCAGTTCGCCGGGGACAGGGGACGAGCAGTACTTC	CASSSPGTGDEQYF
NA	TRBV5-5	TRBJ2-1	TRBD2	TGTGCCAGCAGCTTGACTAGCGGGGGCTCCTACAATGAGCAGTTCTTC	CASSLTSGGSYNEQFF
many	TRBV9	TRBJ1-1	NA	TGTGCCAGCAGCGTATTTCCAGGGGCCACTGAAGCTTTCTTT	CASSVFPGATEAFF
NA	TRBV25-1	TRBJ1-2	NA	TGTGCCAGCAGTGAATCCCGCGCTGGCTATGGCTACACCTTC	CASSESRAGYGYTF
few	TRBV5-1	TRBJ1-2	NA	TGCGCCAGCAGCTTGGGGGGAGGTGGCGGCTACACCTTC	CASSLGGGGGYTF
few	TRBV19	TRBJ1-2	NA	TGTGCCAGTACCCGAGGGGACCATAACTATGGCTACACCTTC	CASTRGDHNYGYTF
once	TRBV21-1	TRBJ2-7	NA	TGTGCCAGCAGCAAATCCCACGGGAGGTCCGTCTACGAGCAGTACTTC	CASSKSHGRSVYEQYF
NA	TRBV10-2	TRBJ1-1	NA	TGCGCCAGCAGAGTACAGGGTCTGAACACTGAAGCTTTCTTT	CASRVQGLNTEAFF
NA	TRBV7-9	TRBJ1-5	NA	TGTGCCAGCAGCTTAGGGGGTCAGCCCCAGCATTTT	CASSLGGQPQHF
NA	TRBV5-5	TRBJ1-5	NA	TGTGCCAGCACCCTATTACGGAACAATCAGCCCCAGCATTTT	CASTLLRNNQPQHF
NA	TRBV9	TRBJ2-2	TRBD2	TGTGCCAGCAGCACCCGGGGGACTAGCGCCGGGGAGCTGTTTTTT	CASSTRGTSAGELFF
NA	TRBV29-1	TRBJ2-7	TRBD1	TGCAGCGGGTTAGCGGACAGGGGAGGCGAGCAGTACTTC	CSGLADRGGEQYF
few	TRBV19	TRBJ2-7	NA	TGTGCCAGTAGTTCTTGGGCCAGCGTCAACTACGAGCAGTACTTC	CASSSWASVNYEQYF
NA	TRBV11-2	TRBJ2-2	NA	TGTGCCAGCAGCCGGAGGCCCGGGGAGCTGTTTTTT	CASSRRPGELFF
NA	TRBV6-6	TRBJ2-7	NA	TGTGCCAGCAGAATATGGGCAACAGAAGAGCAGTACTTC	CASRIWATEEQYF
NA	TRBV9	TRBJ2-7	TRBD1	TGTGCCAGCACTCCGGGACAGGGGAACGAGCAGTACTTC	CASTPGQGNEQYF
NA	TRBV28	TRBJ2-1	NA	TGTGCCAGCAGCCTAGGGTACGTCAGTGAGCAGTTCTTC	CASSLGYVSEQFF
few	TRBV11-3	TRBJ2-3	NA	TGTGCCAGCAGCTTATATCAGGGTAGCACAGATACGCAGTATTTT	CASSLYQGSTDTQYF
NA	TRBV2	TRBJ2-7	TRBD2	TGTGCCAGCAGTGATCCTGGCGGGAGGGCCGCCGAGCAGTACTTC	CASSDPGGRAAEQYF
NA	TRBV20-1	TRBJ2-5	NA	TGCAGTGCTAGGTCCCAAGAGACCCAGTACTTC	CSARSQETQYF
NA	TRBV10-3	TRBJ1-2	TRBD1	TGTGCCATCAGTGCAGGGGGGACAGGGACTCTTAACTATGGCTACACCTTC	CAISAGGTGTLNYGYTF
once	TRBV2	TRBJ2-3	TRBD2	TGTGCCAGCAGCCCCGGGACTAGCGGGGTGGGGTGGCTAACTAGCACAGATACGCAGTATTTT	CASSPGTSGVGWLTSTDTQYF
few	TRBV5-1	TRBJ2-7	TRBD2	TGCGCCAGCAGCTTCGGGACTAGCGGTGACCACGAGCAGTACTTC	CASSFGTSGDHEQYF
many	TRBV4-2	TRBJ1-5	NA	TGTGCCAGCAGCCAAGATATTCCCAGTAATCAGCCCCAGCATTTT	CASSQDIPSNQPQHF
NA	TRBV11-3	TRBJ2-1	TRBD2	TGTGCCAGCAGCAGCGTGACTAGCGGGAGTGGGTATGAGCAGTTCTTC	CASSSVTSGSGYEQFF
NA	TRBV19	TRBJ2-1	NA	TGTGCCAGTAGTATATTAGGAGGGAGGACCTACAATGAGCAGTTCTTC	CASSILGGRTYNEQFF
NA	TRBV5-1	TRBJ2-1	NA	TGCGCCAGCAGCTTGGCCCTAAGCCCTGTGAGCAATGAGCAGTTCTTC	CASSLALSPVSNEQFF
few	TRBV29-1	TRBJ2-3	TRBD2	TGCAGCCTCCGGGGGGTGCGGGAGGGTCAGGATACGCAGTATTTT	CSLRGVREGQDTQYF
NA	TRBV15	TRBJ2-3	NA	TGTGCCACCAGCAGAGATGAGCTTCAGCAAGCAGATACGCAGTATTTT	CATSRDELQQADTQYF
NA	TRBV7-3	TRBJ2-2	TRBD1	TGTGCCAGCAGACCGGGACAGGGGTACGGGGAGCTGTTTTTT	CASRPGQGYGELFF
few	TRBV20-1	TRBJ2-5	NA	TGCAGTGTAGGTGGTCAAGAGACCCAGTACTTC	CSVGGQETQYF
NA	TRBV27	TRBJ1-1	NA	TGTGCCAGCAAACTGTGGACCGCCTTGAACACTGAAGCTTTCTTT	CASKLWTALNTEAFF
NA	TRBV9	TRBJ1-3	NA	TGTGCCAGCAGCTCGAGGGCCTCTGGAAACACCATATATTTT	CASSSRASGNTIYF
NA	TRBV5-1	TRBJ1-2	NA	TGCGCCAGCAGCTCCCAAGAGACAGGAAGTAACTATGGCTACACCTTC	CASSSQETGSNYGYTF
NA	TRBV5-4	TRBJ1-1	NA	TGTGCCAGCAGCTTGGAACAGGGAATCACTGAAGCTTTCTTT	CASSLEQGITEAFF